The subject of this entry is one T cell receptor beta chain. Other nucleotide sequences from this sample produce the same CDR3. The data are from a study of T cell changes during pregnancy in multiple sclerosis. TCRdb's table, derived via immunoSEQ multiplex PCR, lists solely in-frame clones and lacks some. The sample lists roughly 60,000 clones, 91% seen once, with around 0.9% in the top ten. Germline V gives CDR1 SGDLS, CDR2 YYNGEE. Trimming removed 2 bases from V and 1 base from J, with 5 bases in between. The CDR3 extends over 13 amino acids. The sequence was obtained from a female donor with multiple sclerosis, enrolled in a pregnancy study. The specimen was peripheral blood, collected before pregnancy. The chain joins TRBV9 to TRBJ2-3; D gene ambiguous. The CDR3 DNA is TGTGCCAGCAGCGTGGGCGGCACAGATACGCAGTATTTT. Translating it yields CASSVGGTDTQYF.